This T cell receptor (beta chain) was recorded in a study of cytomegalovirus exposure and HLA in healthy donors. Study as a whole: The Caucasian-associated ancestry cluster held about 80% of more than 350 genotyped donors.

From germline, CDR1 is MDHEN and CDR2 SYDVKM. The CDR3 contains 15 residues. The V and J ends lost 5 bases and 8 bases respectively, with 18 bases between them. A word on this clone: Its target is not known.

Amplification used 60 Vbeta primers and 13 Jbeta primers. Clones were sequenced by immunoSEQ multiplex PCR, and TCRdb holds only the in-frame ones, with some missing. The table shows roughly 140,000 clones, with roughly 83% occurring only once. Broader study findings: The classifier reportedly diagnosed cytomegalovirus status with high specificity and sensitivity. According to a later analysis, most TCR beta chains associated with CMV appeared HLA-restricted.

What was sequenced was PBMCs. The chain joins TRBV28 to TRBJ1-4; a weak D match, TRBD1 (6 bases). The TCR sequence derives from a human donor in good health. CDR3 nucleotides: TGTGCCAGCAGTATATACAGGGAAAGTAGGGAAAAACTGTTTTTT. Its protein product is CASSIYRESREKLFF.